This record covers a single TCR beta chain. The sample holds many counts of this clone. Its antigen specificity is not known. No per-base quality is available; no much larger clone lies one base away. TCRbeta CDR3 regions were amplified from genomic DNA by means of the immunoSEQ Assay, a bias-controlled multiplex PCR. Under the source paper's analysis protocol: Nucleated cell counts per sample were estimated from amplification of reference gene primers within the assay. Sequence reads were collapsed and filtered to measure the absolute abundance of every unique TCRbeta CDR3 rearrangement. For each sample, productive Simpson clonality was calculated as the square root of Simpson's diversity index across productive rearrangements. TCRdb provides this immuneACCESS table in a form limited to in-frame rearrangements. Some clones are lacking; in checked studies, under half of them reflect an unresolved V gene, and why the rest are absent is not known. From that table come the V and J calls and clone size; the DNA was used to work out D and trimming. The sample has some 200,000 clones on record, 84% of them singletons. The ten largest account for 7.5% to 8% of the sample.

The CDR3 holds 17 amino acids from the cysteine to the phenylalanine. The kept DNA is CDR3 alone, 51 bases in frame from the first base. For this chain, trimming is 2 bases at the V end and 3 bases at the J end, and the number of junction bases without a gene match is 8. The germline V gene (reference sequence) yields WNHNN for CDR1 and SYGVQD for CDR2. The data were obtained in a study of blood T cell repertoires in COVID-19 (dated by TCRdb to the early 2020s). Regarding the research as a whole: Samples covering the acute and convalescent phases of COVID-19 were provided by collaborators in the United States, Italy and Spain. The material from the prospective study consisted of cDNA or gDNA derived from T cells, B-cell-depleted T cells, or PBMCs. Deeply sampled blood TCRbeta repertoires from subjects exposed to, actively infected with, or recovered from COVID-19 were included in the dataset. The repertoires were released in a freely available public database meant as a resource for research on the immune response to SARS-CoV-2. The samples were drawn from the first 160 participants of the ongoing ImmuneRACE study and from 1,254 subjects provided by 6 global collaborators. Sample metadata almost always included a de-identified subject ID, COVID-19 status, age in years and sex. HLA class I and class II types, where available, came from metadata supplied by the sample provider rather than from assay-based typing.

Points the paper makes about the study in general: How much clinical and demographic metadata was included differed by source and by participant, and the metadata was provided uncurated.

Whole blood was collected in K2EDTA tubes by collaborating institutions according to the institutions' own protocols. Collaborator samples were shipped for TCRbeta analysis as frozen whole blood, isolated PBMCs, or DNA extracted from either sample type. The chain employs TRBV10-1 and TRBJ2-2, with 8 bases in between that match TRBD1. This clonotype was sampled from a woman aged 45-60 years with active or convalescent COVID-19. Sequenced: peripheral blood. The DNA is TGCGCCAGCAGTGAGACCCCAGGGGGCTTCGACACCGGGGAGCTGTTTTTT. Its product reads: CASSETPGGFDTGELFF.